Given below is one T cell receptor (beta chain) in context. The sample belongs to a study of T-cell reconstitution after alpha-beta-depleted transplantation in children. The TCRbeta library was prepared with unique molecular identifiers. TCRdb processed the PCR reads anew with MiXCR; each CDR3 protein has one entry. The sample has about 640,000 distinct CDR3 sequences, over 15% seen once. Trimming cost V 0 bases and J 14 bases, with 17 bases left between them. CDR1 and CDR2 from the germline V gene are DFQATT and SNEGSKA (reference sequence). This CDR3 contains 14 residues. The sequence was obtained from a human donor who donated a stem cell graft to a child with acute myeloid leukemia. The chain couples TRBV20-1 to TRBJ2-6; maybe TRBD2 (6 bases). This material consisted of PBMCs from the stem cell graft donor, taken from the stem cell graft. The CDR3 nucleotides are TGCAGTGCTAGAGATCCCCGGGGGAAAGGTCTCCTGACTTTC. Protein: CSARDPRGKGLLTF.